These 25 T cell receptor beta chains were sequenced from one sample in a study of cytomegalovirus exposure and HLA in healthy donors (dated by TCRdb to 2016 to 2017). Libraries were prepared through the immunoSEQ multiplex PCR assay. For the multiplex PCR, a mixture combining 60 forward primers for TCR Vbeta segments and 13 reverse primers for TCR Jbeta segments was used. The table was pulled from immuneACCESS by TCRdb, which kept in-frame rearrangements only. Such tables lose some clones; where checked, under half of the loss comes from unresolved V genes, and the rest has no known cause. Here the sample has fewer than 350,000 clones; roughly 90% occur a single time. Together, the top ten hold about 2% of the sample. Sequenced: PBMCs. Receptors originate from a woman between 18 and 29 years old in good health and CMV-seronegative.

The chain has TRBV7-2 and TRBJ2-3; maybe TRBD1 (6 bases). The germline gives CDR1 SGHTA, CDR2 FQGNSA. The germline V and J ends were trimmed by 5 bases and 2 bases, with 20 bases remaining between them. The CDR3 runs 17 residues. This CDR3 is CASSGLLTGYVTDTQYF. In DNA, the CDR3 is TGTGCCAGCAGCGGCCTTCTTACAGGGTACGTCACAGATACGCAGTATTTT.

This rearrangement joins TRBV6-5 to TRBJ1-2; D unresolved. CDR3 length: 13 amino acids. Germline V gives CDR1 MNHEY, CDR2 SVGAGI. V was pared by 7 bases and J by 1 base, with 10 bases between. CDR3 protein: CASTRGNNYGYTF. In DNA form, the CDR3 reads TGTGCCAGCACTCGGGGTAATAACTATGGCTACACCTTC.

The chain uses TRBV27 and TRBJ2-5; 13 bases fit TRBD2. Germline V lookup: CDR1 MNHEY, CDR2 SMNVEV (reference sequence). J gave up 0 bases and V 7 bases, and 11 bases lay outside the gene matches. This CDR3 spans 18 amino acids. The CDR3 loop reads CASTRTSGGAFYQETQYF. The CDR3 DNA reads TGTGCCAGCACTCGAACTAGCGGGGGGGCGTTTTACCAAGAGACCCAGTACTTC.

The chain is built from TRBV19 and TRBJ1-1; 7 bases agree with TRBD1. Trimming removed 4 bases from V and 5 bases from J; junction bases left unmatched: 4. The CDR3 is 13 residues long. The germline V gene has CDR1 LNHDA and CDR2 SQIVND (reference sequence). The CDR3 nucleotides are TGTGCCAGTAGTACTCAACAGGGGACTGAAGCTTTCTTT. Its translation: CASSTQQGTEAFF.

The genes are TRBV4-1 and TRBJ1-2; tentatively, D is TRBD1 (5 bases). The CDR3 has 13 residues. CDR1 is MGHRA, CDR2 YSYEKL, per germline. Trimming took 4 bases from V and 4 from J, leaving 10 bases between them. The CDR3 region is CASSRERGYGYTF. For the CDR3, the DNA is TGCGCCAGCAGCCGAGAAAGGGGCTATGGCTACACCTTC.

This clone was found a few times. The chain links TRBV2 to TRBJ2-2, with D unclear. Trimming left V 6 bases short and J 3 bases short, with 11 bases between. This CDR3 has 14 amino acids. Germline assignment: CDR1 SNHLY and CDR2 FYNNEI. For the CDR3, the DNA is TGTGCCAGCAGCGTTAGATTAGACACCGGGGAGCTGTTTTTT. It is translated as CASSVRLDTGELFF. Combining the CDR3 with reference TRBV2 and TRBJ2-2 gives the whole variable domain EPEVTQTPSHQVTQMGQEVILRCVPISNHLYFYWYRQILGQKVEFLVSFYNNEISEKSEIFDDQFSVERPDGSNFTLKIRSTKLEDSAMYFCASSVRLDTGELFFGEGSRLTVL.

This clone has just one count. This chain connects TRBV5-1 to TRBJ2-7; 9 bases map to TRBD2. This CDR3 contains 16 residues. V lost 0 bases and J lost 4; bases outside the gene matches: 8. Per the germline V gene, CDR1 is SGHRS and CDR2 is YFSETQ. The DNA for the CDR3 is TGCGCCAGCAGCTTGGAGGCTAGCGGGGATATGTACGAGCAGTACTTC. Its translation is CASSLEASGDMYEQYF. The full variable domain, completed using reference TRBV5-1 and TRBJ2-7, is KAGVTQTPRYLIKTRGQQVTLSCSPISGHRSVSWYQQTPGQGLQFLFEYFSETQRNKGNFPGRFSGRQFSNSRSEMNVSTLELGDSALYLCASSLEASGDMYEQYFGPGTRLTVT.

The chain couples TRBV9 to TRBJ2-7; D not certain. Germline CDR1 reads SGDLS; CDR2 reads YYNGEE. CDR3 size: 15 residues. The ends were cut back, 1 base at V and 0 bases at J, with 11 bases in the middle. Written as DNA, the CDR3 is TGTGCCAGCAGCGTAAACGCAGTAGCCTCCTACGAGCAGTACTTC. Translating gives CASSVNAVASYEQYF.

The rearrangement links TRBV10-3 to TRBJ2-2, with 10 bases aligning to TRBD1. V was clipped by 6 bases and J by 4 bases; unmatched bases: 2. CDR3 length: 14 amino acids. The germline V gene has CDR1 ENHRY and CDR2 SYGVKD. As DNA, the CDR3 is TGTGCCATCAGAAGGACAGGGGGCACCGGGGAGCTGTTTTTT. Translating gives CAIRRTGGTGELFF.

The chain employs TRBV5-1 and TRBJ2-6, with D possibly matching TRBD1 (5 bases). CDR3 size: 16 residues. Trimming shortened V by 0 bases and J by 0 bases, and 7 bases separated the two germline ends. Germline V CDR1 and CDR2: SGHRS, YFSETQ. The CDR3 region is CASSLGQSSGANVLTF. The DNA for the CDR3 is TGCGCCAGCAGCTTGGGACAGAGCTCTGGGGCCAACGTCCTGACTTTC. The full variable domain, its missing parts supplied by reference TRBV5-1 and TRBJ2-6, is KAGVTQTPRYLIKTRGQQVTLSCSPISGHRSVSWYQQTPGQGLQFLFEYFSETQRNKGNFPGRFSGRQFSNSRSEMNVSTLELGDSALYLCASSLGQSSGANVLTFGAGSRLTVL.

The rearrangement uses TRBV2 and TRBJ2-1, with 10 bases aligning to TRBD2. The V gene's germline CDR1 is SNHLY and CDR2 FYNNEI. This CDR3 contains 20 residues. V dropped 0 bases and J dropped 5; count of bases not matched to a gene: 16. The CDR3 reads CASSEAPGLAGALLNNEQFF. The CDR3 nucleotides are TGTGCCAGCAGTGAAGCGCCGGGGCTAGCGGGGGCCCTTTTAAACAATGAGCAGTTCTTC.

This clone was observed once. The chain uses TRBV11-2 and TRBJ2-7; 9 nucleotides line up with TRBD1. This CDR3 has 15 amino acids. Per the germline V gene, CDR1 is SGHAT and CDR2 is FQNNGV. Trimming cost V 1 base and J 5 bases; bases outside gene matches: 6. This CDR3 is CASSLGDRGIDEQYF. CDR3 bases: TGTGCCAGCAGCTTAGGAGACAGGGGGATAGACGAGCAGTACTTC.

The J gene is TRBJ1-4, the V gene TRBV5-6; D is possibly TRBD1 (5 bases). This CDR3 is 15 amino acids long. Germline loops: CDR1 SGHDT, CDR2 YYEEEE. Trimming took 2 bases from V and 4 from J, leaving 12 bases between them. CDR3 residues: CASSFSGHFNEKLFF. CDR3 DNA: TGTGCCAGCAGCTTTTCAGGACACTTTAATGAAAAACTGTTTTTT.

The rearrangement links TRBV5-6 to TRBJ1-5; TRBD1 matches 9 bases. CDR3 length: 14 amino acids. V was clipped by 0 bases and J by 6 bases; unmatched bases: 1. Germline V lookup: CDR1 SGHDT, CDR2 YYEEEE. CDR3 nucleotide sequence: TGTGCCAGCAGCTTGGGGACAGGGGTTCAGCCCCAGCATTTT. Its translation: CASSLGTGVQPQHF.

The rearrangement uses TRBV6-5 and TRBJ2-3, with 7 bases aligning to TRBD2. The germline V gene encodes CDR1 MNHEY and CDR2 SVGAGI. There are 15 residues in the CDR3. J lost 6 bases, V lost 4 bases, and 10 bases had no gene match. This CDR3 reads CASSFLAASPDTQYF. DNA for the CDR3: TGTGCCAGCAGTTTTCTAGCGGCGAGTCCGGATACGCAGTATTTT.

This chain connects TRBV19 to TRBJ2-5, with D maybe TRBD2 (6 bases). Trimming removed 6 bases at V and 3 bases at J, with 14 bases between. The CDR3 spans 14 residues. Germline CDR1 and CDR2: LNHDA and SQIVND (reference sequence). The CDR3 DNA sequence: TGTGCCAGTAGGTTAGCGGTGGGGGAAGAGACCCAGTACTTC. This sequence encodes CASRLAVGEETQYF.

The rearrangement uses TRBV7-6 and TRBJ2-7; 7 nucleotides match TRBD1. With 2 bases clipped from V and 3 bases from J, the junction kept 7 bases outside the gene matches. CDR3 size: 15 residues. Germline V gives CDR1 SGHVS, CDR2 FNYEAQ. The chain's CDR3 is CASSLTGVSSYEQYF. CDR3 in DNA: TGTGCCAGCAGCTTAACAGGGGTTAGCAGCTACGAGCAGTACTTC.

The rearrangement uses TRBV2 and TRBJ1-6, with unresolved D. V dropped 7 bases and J dropped 16 bases, with 14 bases sitting between them. Germline assignment: CDR1 SNHLY and CDR2 FYNNEI. The length of the CDR3 is 11 residues. CDR3: CASTWTSSLHF. The CDR3 DNA is TGTGCCAGCACTTGGACTTCTTCACTCCACTTT.

This chain uses TRBV15 with TRBJ2-1, with D perhaps matching TRBD1 (5 bases). Trimming stripped 0 bases from V and 6 bases from J, with 9 bases between. The CDR3 has 14 amino acids. Germline lookup yields CDR1 LNHNV and CDR2 YYDKDF (reference sequence). This CDR3 reads CATSREQGTNEQFF. CDR3 coding DNA: TGTGCCACCAGCAGAGAGCAGGGAACCAATGAGCAGTTCTTC.

On this clone itself: A junction boundary mismatches the germline segment, possibly from a read error. V usage is TRBV2 and J usage is TRBJ2-4, with a possible D match to TRBD2 (6 bases). The CDR3 length is 12 residues. CDR1 SNHLY and CDR2 FYNNEI come from the germline V gene. CDR3 sequence (DNA): TGTGCCAGCAATGAACTAGCCAGCATTCAGTACTTC. Translated, it gives CASNELASIQYF.

This clone has only one observation. The V and J genes are TRBV29-1 and TRBJ1-2; D gene ambiguous. This CDR3 has 11 amino acids. V dropped 4 bases and J dropped 7 bases, with 10 bases sitting between them. CDR1 is SQVTM, CDR2 ANQGSEA, per germline. The CDR3 nucleotides are TGCAGCGTTGTCGCCGTCGGTGGCTACACCTTC. The encoded protein is CSVVAVGGYTF.

This clone has a single count. V and J are TRBV27 and TRBJ2-3; TRBD2 matches 8 bases. CDR1 and CDR2 (germline): MNHEY, SMNVEV (reference sequence). The ends lost 11 bases at V and 8 bases at J; junction bases unmatched: 18. The CDR3 has 15 amino acids. CDR3 bases: TGTGCCCCCTCCCCGGGGGGGGGCCTGGTTGTTACGCAGTATTTT. Translation gives CAPSPGGGLVVTQYF.

The chain carries TRBV5-5 and TRBJ2-7; D unresolved. The CDR3 loop spans 12 amino acids. CDR1 and CDR2 from the germline V gene are SGHKS and YYEKEE (reference sequence). Trimming removed 0 bases at V and 3 bases at J, with 4 bases between. CDR3 sequence reads: CASSLVGYEQYF. CDR3 nucleotides: TGTGCCAGCAGCTTGGTCGGCTACGAGCAGTACTTC.

J is TRBJ2-1 and V is TRBV5-6; 11 bases align to TRBD1. Germline CDR1 and CDR2: SGHDT and YYEEEE. Germline trimming cut 3 bases from V and 3 bases from J; bases unmatched to any gene: 5. This CDR3 is 16 amino acids long. This chain's CDR3 is CASSWGTGGSYNEQFF. DNA of the CDR3: TGTGCCAGCAGCTGGGGGACAGGGGGTAGCTACAATGAGCAGTTCTTC.

The chain carries TRBV2 and TRBJ2-7; TRBD2 matches at 8 bases. Trimming took 6 bases from V and 4 from J; bases not matched to a gene: 11. From germline, CDR1 is SNHLY and CDR2 FYNNEI. The CDR3 consists of 15 residues. The CDR3 here is CASSRSGGPQYEQYF. The CDR3 nucleotides read TGTGCCAGCAGCCGGAGCGGGGGCCCCCAATACGAGCAGTACTTC.